Following are 2 T cell receptor beta chains from one sample sequenced in a study of blood T cell repertoires in COVID-19. The protocol was immunoSEQ multiplex PCR, while the TCRdb copy is restricted to in-frame clones and leaves out a portion. The sample shows 200,000 to 250,000 clones, around 87% of them seen only once. Sequenced: PBMCs or T cells enriched from blood (not recorded which). All receptors derive from a man younger than 45 who had been exposed to COVID-19.

V usage is TRBV12-1 and J usage is TRBJ1-1; the table's D call, TRBD1, was not checked against the DNA. TRBV12-1 is listed as a pseudogene. There are 13 residues in the CDR3. CDR3 residues: CASPRGLDTEAFF. As DNA, the CDR3 is TGTGCCAGCCCCAGGGGTTTAGACACTGAAGCTTTCTTT.

This sequence joins TRBV15 and TRBJ2-5, with TRBD2 matching over 9 bases. Germline-derived CDR1 and CDR2 are LNHNV and YYDKDF (reference sequence). The CDR3 spans 16 residues. The ends lost 2 bases at V and 0 bases at J; junction bases unmatched: 4. Written as DNA, the CDR3 is TGTGCCACCAGCAGACTAGCGGGGAACCACCAAGAGACCCAGTACTTC. As protein: CATSRLAGNHQETQYF.